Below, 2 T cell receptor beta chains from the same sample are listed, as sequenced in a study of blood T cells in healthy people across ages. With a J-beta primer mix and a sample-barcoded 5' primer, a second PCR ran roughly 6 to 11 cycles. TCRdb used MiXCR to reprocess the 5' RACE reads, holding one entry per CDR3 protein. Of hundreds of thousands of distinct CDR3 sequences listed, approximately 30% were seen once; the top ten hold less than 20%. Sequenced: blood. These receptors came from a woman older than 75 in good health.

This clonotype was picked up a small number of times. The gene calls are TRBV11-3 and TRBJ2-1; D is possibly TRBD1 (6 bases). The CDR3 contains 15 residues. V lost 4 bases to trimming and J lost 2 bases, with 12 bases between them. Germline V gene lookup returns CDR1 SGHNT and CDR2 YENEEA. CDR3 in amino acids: CASSSRTVPYNEQFF. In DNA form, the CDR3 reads TGTGCCAGCAGCTCTAGGACAGTGCCCTACAATGAGCAGTTCTTC.

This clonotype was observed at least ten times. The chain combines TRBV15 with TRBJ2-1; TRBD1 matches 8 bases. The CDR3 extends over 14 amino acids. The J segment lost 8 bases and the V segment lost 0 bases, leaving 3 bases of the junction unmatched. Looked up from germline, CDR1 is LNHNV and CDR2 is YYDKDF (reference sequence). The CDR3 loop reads CATSREQGAYEQFF. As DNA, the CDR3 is TGTGCCACCAGCAGAGAGCAGGGGGCCTATGAGCAGTTCTTC.